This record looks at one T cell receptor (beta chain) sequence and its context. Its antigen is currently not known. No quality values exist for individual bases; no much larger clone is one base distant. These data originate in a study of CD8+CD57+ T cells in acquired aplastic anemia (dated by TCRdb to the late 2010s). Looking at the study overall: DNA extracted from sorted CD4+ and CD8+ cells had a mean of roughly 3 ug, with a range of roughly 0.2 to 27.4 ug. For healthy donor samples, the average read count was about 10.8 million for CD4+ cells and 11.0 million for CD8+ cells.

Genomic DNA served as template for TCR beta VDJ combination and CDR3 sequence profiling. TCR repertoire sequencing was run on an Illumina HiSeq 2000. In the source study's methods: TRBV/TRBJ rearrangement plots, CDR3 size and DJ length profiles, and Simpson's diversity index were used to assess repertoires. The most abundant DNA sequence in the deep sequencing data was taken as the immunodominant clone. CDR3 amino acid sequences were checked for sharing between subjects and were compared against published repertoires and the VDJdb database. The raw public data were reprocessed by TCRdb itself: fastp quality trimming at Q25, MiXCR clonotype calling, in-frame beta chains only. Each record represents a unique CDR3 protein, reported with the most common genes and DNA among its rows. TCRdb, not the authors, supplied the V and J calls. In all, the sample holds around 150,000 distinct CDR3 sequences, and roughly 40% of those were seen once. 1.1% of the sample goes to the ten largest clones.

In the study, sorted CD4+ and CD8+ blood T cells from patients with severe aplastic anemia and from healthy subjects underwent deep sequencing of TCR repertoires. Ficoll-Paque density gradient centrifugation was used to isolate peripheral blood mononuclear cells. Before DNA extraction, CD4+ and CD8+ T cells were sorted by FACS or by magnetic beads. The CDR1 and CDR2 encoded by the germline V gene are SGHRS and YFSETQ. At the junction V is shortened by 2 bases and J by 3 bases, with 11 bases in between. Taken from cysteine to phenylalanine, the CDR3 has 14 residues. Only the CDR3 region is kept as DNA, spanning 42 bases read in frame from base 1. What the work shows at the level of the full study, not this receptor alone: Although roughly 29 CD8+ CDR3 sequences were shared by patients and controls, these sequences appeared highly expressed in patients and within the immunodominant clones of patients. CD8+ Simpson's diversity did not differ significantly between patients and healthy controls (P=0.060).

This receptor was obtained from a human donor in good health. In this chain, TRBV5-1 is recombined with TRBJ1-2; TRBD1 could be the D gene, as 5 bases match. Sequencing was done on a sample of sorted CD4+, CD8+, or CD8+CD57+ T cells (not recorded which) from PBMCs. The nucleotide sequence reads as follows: TGCGCCAGCAGCTTCGGGGGAGACTACTATGGCTACACCTTC. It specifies CASSFGGDYYGYTF. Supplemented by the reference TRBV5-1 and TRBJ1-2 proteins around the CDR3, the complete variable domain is KAGVTQTPRYLIKTRGQQVTLSCSPISGHRSVSWYQQTPGQGLQFLFEYFSETQRNKGNFPGRFSGRQFSNSRSEMNVSTLELGDSALYLCASSFGGDYYGYTFGSGTRLTVV.